The 3 T cell receptor beta chains reported below all come from one sample, sequenced in a study of blood T cell repertoires in COVID-19. Method: immunoSEQ multiplex PCR; TCRdb's copy keeps in-frame clones and lacks some. The sample lists about 270,000 clones, less than 85% occurring once. The sample consisted of peripheral blood. The receptor source for this set is a young woman with acute or convalescent COVID-19.

The chain recombines TRBV5-8 with TRBJ1-2, with a weak D call TRBD1 (5 bases). With 0 bases removed from V and 8 bases from J, the gap between germline ends came to 14 bases. Germline V gene lookup returns CDR1 SGHTS and CDR2 YDEGEE. CDR3 length equals 14 residues. CDR3 DNA sequence: TGTGCCAGCAGCTTGGTGGCGGGGGTTAGCGGCTACACCTTC. It encodes CASSLVAGVSGYTF.

This clone was observed once. The genes are TRBV6-2 or TRBV6-3 and TRBJ1-1; D unclear. CDR3 length: 16 residues. Germline loops: CDR1 MNHEY, CDR2 SVGEGT. V shed 2 bases and J shed 1 base, with 14 bases lying between them. DNA of the CDR3: TGTGCCAGCAGTTACGAGGCTAGGAGGACGAACACTGAAGCTTTCTTT. This translates into CASSYEARRTNTEAFF.

This clone was recorded once. V usage is TRBV4-1 and J usage is TRBJ2-7; TRBD1 agrees at 11 bases. The CDR3 totals 15 residues. Losses at the gene ends were 3 bases for V and 6 bases for J; bases not matched to a gene: 7. The germline V gene has CDR1 MGHRA and CDR2 YSYEKL. The CDR3 region is CASSQGQGEFGEQYF. The CDR3 coding sequence is TGCGCCAGCAGCCAGGGACAGGGGGAGTTTGGCGAGCAGTACTTC.